This T cell receptor beta chain was captured in a study of PD-L1 blockade in urothelial cancer. As for the study in general: T cell content in blood samples showed a median of about 140,000.

A spike-in of synthetic TCR analog templates was added to each PCR. Data came from immunoSEQ multiplex PCR; TCRdb stores just in-frame clones and leaves some out. The sample holds approximately 93,000 clones, over 80% seen once. Germline assignment: CDR1 SGHTA and CDR2 FQGNSA. The germline V and J ends were trimmed by 6 bases and 3 bases, with 14 bases remaining between them. The CDR3 is 14 residues long. This clone was detected a few times. Documented time point: peripheral blood 6 weeks after treatment start. The source is a man aged 70-80 years with urothelial cancer. Sequencing used PBMCs, obtained around atezolizumab (anti-PD-L1) treatment. V usage is TRBV7-2 and J usage is TRBJ1-1, with D maybe TRBD1 (6 bases). The CDR3 DNA follows: TGTGCCAGCAGATGGGGGGGGCCTGACACTGAAGCTTTCTTT. Protein: CASRWGGPDTEAFF.